The clone carrying this TCR beta chain was detected only a few times. Primed by a sample-barcoded 5' primer and a J-beta primer mix, a second PCR proceeded for about 6 to 11 cycles. Through a template-switch adaptor with 12 random nucleotides, each cDNA molecule received a tag. TCRdb called the 5' RACE reads again in MiXCR, with one record for every CDR3 protein. Of roughly 1,700,000 distinct CDR3 sequences in the sample, about 28% were seen once. This record comes from a study of blood T cells in healthy people across ages. This CDR3 is 15 amino acids long. After removal of 5 bases from V and 6 bases from J, the junction contained 7 bases not matched to a gene. CDR1 SEHNR and CDR2 FQNEAQ come from the germline V gene (reference sequence).

The sequenced sample was blood. This clonotype was obtained from a woman in her twenties or thirties in good health. V and J are TRBV7-9 and TRBJ1-6, with 7 bases that match TRBD1. CDR3: CASSAPGQRNSPLHF. The DNA for the CDR3 is TGTGCCAGCAGCGCTCCGGGACAGCGTAATTCACCCCTCCACTTT.